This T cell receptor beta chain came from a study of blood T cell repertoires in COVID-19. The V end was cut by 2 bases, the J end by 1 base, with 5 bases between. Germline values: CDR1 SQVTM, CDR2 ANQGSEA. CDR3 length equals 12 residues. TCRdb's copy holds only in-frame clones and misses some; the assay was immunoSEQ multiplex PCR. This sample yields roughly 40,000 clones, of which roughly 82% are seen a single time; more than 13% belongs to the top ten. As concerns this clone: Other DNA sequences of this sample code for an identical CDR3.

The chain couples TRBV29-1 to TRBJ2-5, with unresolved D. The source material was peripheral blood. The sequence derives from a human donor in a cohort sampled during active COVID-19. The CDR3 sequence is CSVEPSQETQYF. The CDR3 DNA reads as TGCAGCGTTGAACCCAGCCAAGAGACCCAGTACTTC.